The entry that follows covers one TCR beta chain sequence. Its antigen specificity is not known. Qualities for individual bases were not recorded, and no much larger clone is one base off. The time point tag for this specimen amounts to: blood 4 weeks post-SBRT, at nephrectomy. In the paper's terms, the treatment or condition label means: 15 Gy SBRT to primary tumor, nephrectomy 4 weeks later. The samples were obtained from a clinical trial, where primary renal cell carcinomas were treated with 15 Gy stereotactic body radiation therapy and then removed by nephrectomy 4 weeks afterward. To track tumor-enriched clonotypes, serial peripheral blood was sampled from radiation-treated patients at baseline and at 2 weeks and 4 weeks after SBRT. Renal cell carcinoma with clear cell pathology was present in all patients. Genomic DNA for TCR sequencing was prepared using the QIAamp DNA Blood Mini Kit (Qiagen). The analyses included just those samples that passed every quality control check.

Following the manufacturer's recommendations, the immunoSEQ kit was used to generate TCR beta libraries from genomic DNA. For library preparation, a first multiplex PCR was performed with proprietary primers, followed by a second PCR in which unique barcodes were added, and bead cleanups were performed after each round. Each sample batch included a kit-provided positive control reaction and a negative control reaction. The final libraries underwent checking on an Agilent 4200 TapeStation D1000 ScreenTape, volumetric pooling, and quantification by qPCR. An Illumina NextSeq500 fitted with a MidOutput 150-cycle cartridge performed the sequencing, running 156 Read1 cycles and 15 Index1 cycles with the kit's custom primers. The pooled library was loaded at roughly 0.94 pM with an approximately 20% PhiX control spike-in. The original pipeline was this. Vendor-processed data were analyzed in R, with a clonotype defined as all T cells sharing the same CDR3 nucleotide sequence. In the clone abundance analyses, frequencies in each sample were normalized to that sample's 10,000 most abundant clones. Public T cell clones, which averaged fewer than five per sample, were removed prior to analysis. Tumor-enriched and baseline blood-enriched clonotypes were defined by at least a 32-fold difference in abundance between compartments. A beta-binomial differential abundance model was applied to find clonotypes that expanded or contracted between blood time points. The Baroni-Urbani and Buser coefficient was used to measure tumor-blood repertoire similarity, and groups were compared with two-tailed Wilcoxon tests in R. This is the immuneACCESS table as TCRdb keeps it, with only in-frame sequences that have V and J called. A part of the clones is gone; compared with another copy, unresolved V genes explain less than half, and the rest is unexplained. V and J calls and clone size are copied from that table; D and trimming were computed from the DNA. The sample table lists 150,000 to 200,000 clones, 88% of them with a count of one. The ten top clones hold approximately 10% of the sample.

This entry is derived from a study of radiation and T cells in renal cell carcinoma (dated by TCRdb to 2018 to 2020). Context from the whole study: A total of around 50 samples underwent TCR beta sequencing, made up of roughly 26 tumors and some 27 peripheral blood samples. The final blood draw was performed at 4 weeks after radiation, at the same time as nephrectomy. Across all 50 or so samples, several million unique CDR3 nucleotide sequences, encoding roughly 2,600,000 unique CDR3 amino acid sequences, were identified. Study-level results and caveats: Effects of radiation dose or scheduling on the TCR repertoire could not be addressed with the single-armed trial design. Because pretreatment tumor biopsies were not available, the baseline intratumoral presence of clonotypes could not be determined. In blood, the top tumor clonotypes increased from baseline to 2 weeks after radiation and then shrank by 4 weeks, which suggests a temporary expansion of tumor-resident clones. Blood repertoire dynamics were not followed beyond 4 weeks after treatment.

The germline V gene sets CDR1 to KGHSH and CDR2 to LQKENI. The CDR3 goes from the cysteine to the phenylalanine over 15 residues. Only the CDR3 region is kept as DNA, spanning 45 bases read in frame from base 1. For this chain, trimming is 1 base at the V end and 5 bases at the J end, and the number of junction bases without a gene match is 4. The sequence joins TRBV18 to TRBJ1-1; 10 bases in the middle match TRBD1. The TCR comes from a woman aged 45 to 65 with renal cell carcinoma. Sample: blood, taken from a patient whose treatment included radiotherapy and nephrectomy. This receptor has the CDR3 CASSPLTGGRTEAFF. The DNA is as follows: TGTGCCAGCTCACCACTGACAGGGGGCAGGACTGAAGCTTTCTTT.